The TCR beta chain under discussion was sequenced for a study of T cell responses to AZD1222 COVID-19 vaccine. Findings and limits, study-wide: Two AZD1222 administrations were followed by greater Spike-specific TCR breadth and depth. Mapped onto spike, vaccine-associated CD4 TCRs spanned it and were dominant at 160-218 and 743-854. The peak T cell response came first, and repertoires were sampled only after it.

With respect to this clone: Its target is unknown.

Only in-frame clones appear in the TCRdb table, and some are missing; sequencing was by immunoSEQ multiplex PCR. The sample yields roughly 80,000 clones, roughly nine tenths seen once. V lost 5 bases, J lost 5 bases, and 0 bases stayed unmatched. The CDR3 length is 12 residues. Germline V CDR1 and CDR2: SGHKS, YYEKEE (reference sequence). Sequenced here: peripheral blood, sampled 28 days after the second AZD1222 dose. The chain links TRBV5-5 to TRBJ1-4; 7 bases align to TRBD1. This receptor was obtained from an adult who received the AZD1222 COVID-19 vaccine. The CDR3 spells CASRGGNEKLFF. CDR3 sequence (DNA): TGTGCCAGCAGAGGGGGCAATGAAAAACTGTTTTTT.